A single sample gave rise to the 28 T cell receptor beta chains below, sequenced in a study of cytomegalovirus exposure and HLA in healthy donors. The study ran its PCR with 60 Vbeta and 13 Jbeta primers. Clones were sequenced by immunoSEQ multiplex PCR, and TCRdb holds only the in-frame ones, with some missing. The sample consists of under 40,000 clones, roughly 76% of them appearing once. The sequenced material came from PBMCs. These receptors were obtained from a woman between 40 and 55 years old in good health and CMV-seronegative.

This sequence joins TRBV19 and TRBJ2-3; 7 bases are shared with TRBD2. After removal of 5 bases from V and 4 bases from J, the junction contained 3 bases not matched to a gene. Germline V gene lookup returns CDR1 LNHDA and CDR2 SQIVND (reference sequence). This CDR3 is built from 13 residues. CDR3 sequence reads: CASSPRGADTQYF. CDR3 nucleotides: TGTGCCAGTAGTCCTCGGGGGGCAGATACGCAGTATTTT.

The sample holds a few counts of this clone. The chain couples TRBV6-6 to TRBJ1-5, with 8 bases fitting TRBD1. This CDR3 contains 16 residues. J lost 4 bases, V lost 5 bases, and 10 bases had no gene match. CDR1 MNHNY and CDR2 SVGAGI come from the germline V gene (reference sequence). CDR3 amino acids: CASSTTGGSWNQPQHF. DNA for the CDR3: TGTGCCAGCAGTACAACAGGGGGTTCGTGGAATCAGCCCCAGCATTTT.

This sequence joins TRBV4-1 and TRBJ1-2, with a weak D call TRBD1 (6 bases). The CDR3 covers 13 residues. Germline V gene sequence: CDR1 MGHRA, CDR2 YSYEKL. Trimming removed 5 bases at V and 5 bases at J, with 12 bases between. In DNA form, the CDR3 reads TGCGCCAGCAGCGAACAGGGAAATTATGGCTACACCTTC. Amino acids: CASSEQGNYGYTF.

V gene TRBV4-3 combines with J gene TRBJ2-7; TRBD1 is a possible D gene (6 bases). The CDR3 spans 15 residues. V was shortened by 0 bases and J by 3 bases, with 12 bases between the two germline ends. Germline CDR1 LGHNA, CDR2 YSLEER. CDR3 sequence reads: CASSQDLGRGYEQYV. Written as DNA, the CDR3 is TGCGCCAGCAGCCAAGATCTGGGCAGGGGCTACGAGCAGTACGTC.

V gene TRBV23-1 combines with J gene TRBJ2-2; D perhaps matches TRBD1 (5 bases). Being an ORF, TRBV23-1 has a function that is uncertain. The CDR3 is made up of 14 amino acids. The V gene lost 6 bases and the J gene lost 4 bases, with 12 bases spanning the gap. CDR3 nucleotide sequence: TGCGCCAGCAGCCCAGGGAATACCACCGGGGAGCTGTTTTTT. This gives the protein CASSPGNTTGELFF.

A remark on this clone: This CDR3 is missing its conserved last phenylalanine or tryptophan, likely due to a read error. The gene calls are TRBV28 and TRBJ1-1; D gene unclear. Per the germline V gene, CDR1 is MDHEN and CDR2 is SYDVKM. Trimming removed 6 bases at V and 1 base at J, with 12 bases between. The CDR3 has 14 residues. For the CDR3, the DNA is TGTGCCAGCAGCCCCGGCAGAGGGAACACTGAAGCTTTCGTT. It is translated as CASSPGRGNTEAFV.

The genes are TRBV18 and TRBJ1-1, with a possible D match to TRBD1 (6 bases). CDR3 length equals 13 residues. Trimming took 1 base from V and 3 from J, leaving 6 bases between them. The V gene's germline CDR1 is KGHSH and CDR2 LQKENI. The CDR3 DNA sequence: TGTGCCAGCTCACCACGGACAGACACTGAAGCTTTCTTT. Its protein is CASSPRTDTEAFF.

The chain employs TRBV7-2 and TRBJ1-2; D possibly corresponds to TRBD1 (5 bases). There are 15 residues in the CDR3. The V gene lost 0 bases and the J gene lost 4 bases, with 12 bases spanning the gap. Per germline, CDR1 SGHTA and CDR2 FQGNSA. This chain's CDR3 is CASSLASTEFYGYTF. CDR3 nucleotides: TGTGCCAGCAGCTTAGCTTCGACAGAATTCTATGGCTACACCTTC.

The chain is built from TRBV5-4 and TRBJ2-3; D might be TRBD1 (6 bases). The germline gives CDR1 SGHNT, CDR2 YYREEE (reference sequence). V lost 4 bases to trimming and J lost 0 bases, with 9 bases between them. The CDR3 runs 14 residues. CDR3 sequence: CASSLGQSTDTQYF. The CDR3 DNA reads TGTGCCAGCAGCCTAGGACAGAGCACAGATACGCAGTATTTT.

The chain recombines TRBV5-6 with TRBJ2-7; 7 nucleotides match TRBD1. J was trimmed by 3 bases and V by 4 bases; bases with no gene match: 10. This CDR3 is built from 15 residues. Germline CDR1 reads SGHDT; CDR2 reads YYEEEE. The CDR3 region has the DNA TGTGCCAGCAGCGTTCCGGGACAGACCCTCTACGAGCAGTACTTC. It codes for CASSVPGQTLYEQYF.

This chain links TRBV4-1 with TRBJ2-3; TRBD2 matches 13 bases. J lost 7 bases, V lost 4 bases, and 5 bases had no gene match. Germline assignment: CDR1 MGHRA and CDR2 YSYEKL. The CDR3 is made up of 15 amino acids. The CDR3 DNA follows: TGCGCCAGCAGCCTAACTAGCGGGGGGGAAAATACGCAGTATTTT. This codes for CASSLTSGGENTQYF.

This clone was counted only a few times. The chain has TRBV5-6 and TRBJ2-2; possibly TRBD1 for D (5 bases). Trimming removed 0 bases from V and 6 bases from J, with 9 bases in between. In germline, CDR1 is SGHDT, CDR2 YYEEEE. The CDR3 runs to 14 residues. The CDR3 region is CASSLEGFAGELFF. Here the CDR3 DNA reads TGTGCCAGCAGCTTGGAGGGGTTCGCCGGGGAGCTGTTTTTT.

The chain employs TRBV7-2 and TRBJ1-2; 7 nucleotides match TRBD1. CDR3 length: 14 residues. Looked up from germline, CDR1 is SGHTA and CDR2 is FQGNSA. The V segment lost 2 bases and the J segment 5 bases; nucleotides outside the gene matches: 5. Written as DNA, the CDR3 is TGTGCCAGCAGCTTACCGCGCAGGGGGTATGGCTACACCTTC. It is translated as CASSLPRRGYGYTF.

In this sample, this clone turned up a few times. The genes are TRBV6-5 and TRBJ2-1; TRBD2 is a possible D gene (5 bases). The germline gives CDR1 MNHEY, CDR2 SVGAGI. The CDR3 spans 12 residues. V shed 5 bases and J shed 10 bases, with 12 bases lying between them. CDR3 nucleotide sequence: TGTGCCAGCAGTAAGAGGGTTCAGGAGCAGTTCTTC. Its protein is CASSKRVQEQFF.

V gene TRBV4-3 combines with J gene TRBJ1-2; the D is unclear. Trimming took 1 base from V and 14 from J, leaving 17 bases between them. The CDR3 covers 13 residues. CDR1 and CDR2 from the germline V gene are LGHNA and YSLEER. This chain's CDR3 is CASSQAGRPAGTF. The CDR3 DNA follows: TGCGCCAGCAGCCAAGCGGGGAGACCAGCCGGGACCTTC.

The rearrangement uses TRBV11-2 and TRBJ2-7; no clear D gene. The CDR3 totals 13 residues. Germline CDR1 SGHAT, CDR2 FQNNGV. With 1 base removed from V and 7 bases from J, the gap between germline ends came to 11 bases. As DNA, the CDR3 is TGTGCCAGCAGCTTAGTAGGCGGAACTGAGCAGTACGTC. This gives the protein CASSLVGGTEQYV.

About this clone: Relative to the germline gene, one junction end is altered; a read error may explain this. J is TRBJ1-1 and V is TRBV7-9; D may be TRBD1 (6 bases). CDR3 length equals 12 residues. Looked up from germline, CDR1 is SEHNR and CDR2 is FQNEAQ (reference sequence). Written as DNA, the CDR3 is TGTTCCAGCAGCCTTCAGGGGTCTGAAGCTTTCTTT. Its protein product is CSSSLQGSEAFF.

The chain links TRBV6-1 to TRBJ1-5; 7 bases align to TRBD1. CDR3 length equals 14 residues. CDR1 MNHNS and CDR2 SASEGT come from the germline V gene. J was trimmed by 5 bases and V by 4 bases; bases with no gene match: 5. The CDR3 nucleotides read TGTGCCAGCAGTGGCAGGACAGGAGATCAGCCCCAGCATTTT. It yields the protein CASSGRTGDQPQHF.

The chain couples TRBV5-1 to TRBJ1-3, with TRBD1 matching 9 bases. V dropped 2 bases and J dropped 4; count of bases not matched to a gene: 4. The CDR3 sequence is 15 residues long. In germline, CDR1 is SGHRS, CDR2 YFSETQ. The chain's CDR3 is CASSLQGAQGNTIYF. In DNA, the CDR3 is TGCGCCAGCAGCTTACAGGGGGCGCAGGGAAACACCATATATTTT.

The rearrangement links TRBV13 to TRBJ1-5; D unclear. The CDR3 spans 12 residues. CDR1 and CDR2 (germline): PRHDT, FYEKMQ (reference sequence). V lost 2 bases and J lost 4, with 3 bases in between. CDR3 in DNA: TGTGCCAGCAGCTTACGGAATCAGCCCCAGCATTTT. Residues: CASSLRNQPQHF.

A single count supports this clone. The CDR3 reads CASGPGQGFDQPQHF. The CDR3 coding sequence is TGTGCTAGTGGTCCGGGACAGGGATTCGATCAGCCCCAGCATTTT. J is TRBJ1-5 and V is TRBV12-5; 9 bases are a match to TRBD1. V lost 5 bases to trimming and J lost 5 bases; unmatched junction nucleotides: 7. Germline V gene sequence: CDR1 LGHNT, CDR2 FRNRAP. CDR3 size: 15 residues.

The chain combines TRBV2 with TRBJ1-5, with unresolved D. The CDR3 covers 14 residues. Deletions cut 7 bases from V and 0 bases from J, with 10 bases between. The germline V gene encodes CDR1 SNHLY and CDR2 FYNNEI. For the CDR3, the DNA is TGTGCCAGCACCGTAACACGTAGCAATCAGCCCCAGCATTTT. It encodes CASTVTRSNQPQHF. The variable domain in full, with the rest retrieved from reference TRBV2 and TRBJ1-5, is EPEVTQTPSHQVTQMGQEVILRCVPISNHLYFYWYRQILGQKVEFLVSFYNNEISEKSEIFDDQFSVERPDGSNFTLKIRSTKLEDSAMYFCASTVTRSNQPQHFGDGTRLSIL.

The genes are TRBV28 and TRBJ2-3, with 12 bases that match TRBD2. Germline assignment: CDR1 MDHEN and CDR2 SYDVKM. This CDR3 comprises 15 residues. The ends lost 6 bases at V and 7 bases at J; junction bases unmatched: 8. CDR3 DNA: TGTGCCAGCAGAGCAACTAGCGGGGGGCTTCATACGCAGTATTTT. It is translated as CASRATSGGLHTQYF.

This chain links TRBV10-3 with TRBJ2-5; D gene uncertain. Trimming removed 8 bases from V and 3 bases from J, with 16 bases in between. Germline V gives CDR1 ENHRY, CDR2 SYGVKD. The CDR3 spans 14 residues. The CDR3 coding sequence is TGTGCCATCGGTGCCCCCAACGGAGAAGAGACCCAGTACTTC. It codes for CAIGAPNGEETQYF.

The V call is TRBV28, the J call TRBJ1-2; D possibly corresponds to TRBD1 (6 bases). V was shortened by 2 bases and J by 5 bases, with 18 bases between the two germline ends. This CDR3 comprises 16 residues. Germline loops: CDR1 MDHEN, CDR2 SYDVKM. CDR3 region: CASSLAQPGQGYGYTF. For the CDR3, the DNA is TGTGCCAGCAGTTTAGCCCAACCAGGGCAGGGGTATGGCTACACCTTC.

This clone has only a few counts. This chain uses TRBV2 with TRBJ2-1; D is possibly TRBD1 (6 bases). The CDR3 length is 12 residues. From germline, CDR1 is SNHLY and CDR2 FYNNEI. The V and J ends lost 7 bases and 5 bases respectively, with 9 bases between them. The DNA of the CDR3 is TGTGCCAGCAAGGGGGACGACAATGAGCAGTTCTTC. Residues: CASKGDDNEQFF.

The chain is built from TRBV7-2 and TRBJ1-1, with TRBD1 as a possible D gene (5 bases). The CDR3 is made up of 15 amino acids. Trimming stripped 1 base from V and 3 bases from J, with 12 bases between. From germline, CDR1 is SGHTA and CDR2 FQGNSA. The DNA for the CDR3 is TGTGCCAGCAGCTTAGTTGGCAGGGCCGACACTGAAGCTTTCTTT. This gives the protein CASSLVGRADTEAFF.

V and J are TRBV27 and TRBJ2-7; D might be TRBD2 (6 bases). Trimming took off 3 bases at V and 0 bases at J, with 12 bases between the two ends. The germline V gene encodes CDR1 MNHEY and CDR2 SMNVEV (reference sequence). The CDR3 length is 15 residues. CDR3 region: CASSFAGFSSYEQYF. The CDR3 nucleotides are TGTGCCAGCAGTTTTGCGGGGTTTAGCTCCTACGAGCAGTACTTC.